This TCR beta chain was captured in a study of blood T cell repertoires in COVID-19. Study information: Sites across the United States, Italy and Spain contributed samples from acute and convalescent COVID-19.

The junction had 4 bases not matched to a gene; V was cut back by 0 bases and J by 8 bases. The CDR3 is 15 amino acids. Germline assignment: CDR1 SEHNR and CDR2 FQNEAQ (reference sequence). Method: immunoSEQ multiplex PCR; TCRdb's copy keeps in-frame clones and lacks some. The data contain 140,000 to 150,000 clones, around 84% of them singletons. The clonotype was recovered from a human donor in a cohort sampled during active COVID-19. The J gene is TRBJ2-1, the V gene TRBV7-9; 10 bases fit TRBD2. Sequencing was performed on peripheral blood. Here the CDR3 reads CASSLASGGIDEQFF. The CDR3 bases are TGTGCCAGCAGCTTAGCTAGCGGGGGGATCGATGAGCAGTTCTTC.